This TCR beta chain was recovered during a study of blood T cell repertoires in COVID-19. Study information: The analysed material was cDNA or gDNA that came from T cells, B-cell-depleted T cells, or PBMCs.

The CDR3 length is 12 residues. Unmatched junction bases numbered 6, after V lost 7 bases and J lost 7 bases. Germline loops: CDR1 ENHRY, CDR2 SYGVKD. Per the study methods: Nucleated cell number was recorded as an estimate derived from reference gene primer amplification. The data were produced by immunoSEQ multiplex PCR, yet TCRdb's version contains in-frame clones alone and is incomplete. D and trimming were read from the DNA, whereas the V and J calls and clone size are those reported in that table. The table lists about 380,000 clones, 80% to 90% of them singletons. Recruits, aged roughly 18 to 90 years, lived in under 25 US areas. Donors in Cohort 3 counted as recovered after two negative PCRs, clearance, or symptom resolution.

Sequencing was performed on PBMCs or T cells enriched from blood (not recorded which). The chain recombines TRBV10-3 with TRBJ1-1; 7 bases match TRBD1. The sequence was collected from a man aged 25 to 40 who had recovered from COVID-19. The chain's CDR3 is CAIKGAGGEAFF. CDR3 in DNA: TGTGCCATCAAGGGGGCAGGAGGTGAAGCTTTCTTT.